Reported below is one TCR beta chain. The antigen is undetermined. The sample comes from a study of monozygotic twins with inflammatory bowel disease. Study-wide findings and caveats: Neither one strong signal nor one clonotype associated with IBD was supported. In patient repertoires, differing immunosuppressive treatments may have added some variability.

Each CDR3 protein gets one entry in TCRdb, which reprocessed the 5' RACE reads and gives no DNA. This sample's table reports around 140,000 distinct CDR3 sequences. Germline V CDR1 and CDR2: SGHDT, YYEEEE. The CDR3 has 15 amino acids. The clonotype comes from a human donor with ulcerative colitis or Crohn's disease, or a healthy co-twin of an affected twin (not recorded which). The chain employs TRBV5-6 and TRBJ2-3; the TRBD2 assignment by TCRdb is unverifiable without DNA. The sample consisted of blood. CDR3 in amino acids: CASSRAGSGPDTQYF.